This T cell receptor (beta chain) was sequenced for a study of shared clonotypes between healthy human individuals. Profiled with immunoSEQ multiplex PCR; TCRdb holds only in-frame clones, not every one. The sample yields about 990,000 clones, around 78% seen once. Sequencing was performed on memory CD4+ T cells from PBMCs. Sample subset: CD45RA-negative fraction. This TCR was sampled from a man aged 18-30 years in good health. Some clones in this sample may be carry-over from other donors' samples.

CDR3: CASTGLGLADAKVETQYF. CDR3 nucleotide sequence: TGTGCCAGCACCGGCCTTGGACTAGCGGATGCTAAGGTGGAGACCCAGTACTTC. The chain links TRBV5-6 to TRBJ2-5, with TRBD2 matching 10 bases. Trimming took 6 bases from V and 5 from J; bases not matched to a gene: 19. The germline gives CDR1 SGHDT, CDR2 YYEEEE. The CDR3 covers 18 residues.